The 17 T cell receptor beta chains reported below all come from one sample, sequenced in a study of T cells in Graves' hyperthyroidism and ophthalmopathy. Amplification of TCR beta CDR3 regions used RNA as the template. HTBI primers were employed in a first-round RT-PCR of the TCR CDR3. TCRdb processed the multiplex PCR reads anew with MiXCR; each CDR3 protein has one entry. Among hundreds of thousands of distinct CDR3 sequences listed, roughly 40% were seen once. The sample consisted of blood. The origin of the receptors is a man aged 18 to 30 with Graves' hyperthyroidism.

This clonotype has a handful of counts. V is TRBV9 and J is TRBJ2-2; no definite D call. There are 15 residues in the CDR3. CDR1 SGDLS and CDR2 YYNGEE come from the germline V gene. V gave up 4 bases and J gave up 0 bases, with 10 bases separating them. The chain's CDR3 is CASSPLMANTGELFF. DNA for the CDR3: TGTGCCAGCAGCCCCCTAATGGCGAACACCGGGGAGCTGTTTTTT.

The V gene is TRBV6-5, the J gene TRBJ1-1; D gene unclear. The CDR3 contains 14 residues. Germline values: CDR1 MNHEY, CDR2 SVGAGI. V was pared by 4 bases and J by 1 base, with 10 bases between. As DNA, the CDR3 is TGTGCCAGCAGTTCCCTCCAGCGGAACACTGAAGCTTTCTTT. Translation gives CASSSLQRNTEAFF.

In DNA form, the CDR3 reads TGTGCCAGCAGTTCGGCAGGGGGATCGGTTGGCTACACCTTC. Translation gives CASSSAGGSVGYTF. The gene calls are TRBV6-5 and TRBJ1-2, with 7 bases identical to TRBD1. Unmatched junction bases numbered 9, after V lost 4 bases and J lost 7 bases. This CDR3 comprises 14 residues. Germline assignment: CDR1 MNHEY and CDR2 SVGAGI.

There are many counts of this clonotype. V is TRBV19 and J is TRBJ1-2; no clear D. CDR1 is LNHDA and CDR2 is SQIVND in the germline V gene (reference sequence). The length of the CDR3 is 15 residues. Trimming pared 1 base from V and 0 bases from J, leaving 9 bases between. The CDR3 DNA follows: TGTGCCAGTAGTATAGGACGGGCTGCTAACTATGGCTACACCTTC. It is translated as CASSIGRAANYGYTF.

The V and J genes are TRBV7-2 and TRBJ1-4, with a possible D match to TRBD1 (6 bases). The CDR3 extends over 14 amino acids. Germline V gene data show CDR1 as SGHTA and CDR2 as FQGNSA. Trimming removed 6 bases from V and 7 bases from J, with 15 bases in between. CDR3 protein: CASRVGGSTEKLFF. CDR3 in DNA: TGTGCCAGCAGAGTAGGGGGTAGTACTGAAAAACTGTTTTTT. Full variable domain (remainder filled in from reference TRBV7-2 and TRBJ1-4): GAGVSQSPSNKVTEKGKDVELRCDPISGHTALYWYRQSLGQGLEFLIYFQGNSAPDKSGLPSDRFSAERTGGSVSTLTIQRTQQEDSAVYLCASRVGGSTEKLFFGSGTQLSVL.

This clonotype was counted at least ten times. The CDR3 DNA is TGTGCCAGCAGTCCGACGACCACCTACGAGCAGTACTTC. This encodes CASSPTTTYEQYF. The chain has TRBV2 and TRBJ2-7, with D unclear. The length of the CDR3 is 13 residues. Germline values: CDR1 SNHLY, CDR2 FYNNEI. V lost 5 bases to trimming and J lost 2 bases, with 10 bases between them.

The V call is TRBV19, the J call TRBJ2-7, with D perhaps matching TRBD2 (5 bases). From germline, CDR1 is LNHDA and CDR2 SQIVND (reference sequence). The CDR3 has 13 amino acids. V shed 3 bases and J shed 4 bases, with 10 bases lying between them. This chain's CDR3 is CASSISSGYEQYF. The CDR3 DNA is TGTGCCAGTAGTATCTCGTCGGGGTACGAGCAGTACTTC.

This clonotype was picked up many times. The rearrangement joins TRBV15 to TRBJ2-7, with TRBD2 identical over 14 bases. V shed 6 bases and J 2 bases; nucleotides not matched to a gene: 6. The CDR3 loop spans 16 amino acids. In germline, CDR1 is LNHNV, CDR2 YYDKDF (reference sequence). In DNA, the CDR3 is TGTGCCACCAGGGGACGGGGACTAGCGGGGGCCTACGAGCAGTACTTC. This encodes CATRGRGLAGAYEQYF.

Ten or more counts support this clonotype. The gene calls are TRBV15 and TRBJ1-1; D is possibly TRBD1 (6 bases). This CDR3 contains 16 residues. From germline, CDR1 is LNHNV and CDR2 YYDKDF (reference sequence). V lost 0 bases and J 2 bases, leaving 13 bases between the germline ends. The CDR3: CATSRDRVGANTEAFF. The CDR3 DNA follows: TGTGCCACCAGCAGAGATCGTGTGGGGGCCAACACTGAAGCTTTCTTT.

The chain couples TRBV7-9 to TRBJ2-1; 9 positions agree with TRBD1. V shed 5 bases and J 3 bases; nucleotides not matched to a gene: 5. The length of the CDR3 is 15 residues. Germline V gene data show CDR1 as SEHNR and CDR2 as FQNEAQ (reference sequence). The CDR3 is CASSRGQGFYNEQFF. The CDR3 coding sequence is TGTGCCAGCAGCCGCGGACAGGGGTTCTACAATGAGCAGTTCTTC. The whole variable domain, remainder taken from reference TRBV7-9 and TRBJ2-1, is DTGVSQNPRHKITKRGQNVTFRCDPISEHNRLYWYRQTLGQGPEFLTYFQNEAQLEKSRLLSDRFSAERPKGSFSTLEIQRTEQGDSAMYLCASSRGQGFYNEQFFGPGTRLTVL.

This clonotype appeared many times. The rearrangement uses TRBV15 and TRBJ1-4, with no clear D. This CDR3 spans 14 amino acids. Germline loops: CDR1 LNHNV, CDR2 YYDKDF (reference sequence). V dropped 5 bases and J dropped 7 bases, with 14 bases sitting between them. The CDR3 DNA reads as TGTGCCACCAGCGGATCTCCTGCTCTTGAAAAACTGTTTTTT. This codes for CATSGSPALEKLFF.

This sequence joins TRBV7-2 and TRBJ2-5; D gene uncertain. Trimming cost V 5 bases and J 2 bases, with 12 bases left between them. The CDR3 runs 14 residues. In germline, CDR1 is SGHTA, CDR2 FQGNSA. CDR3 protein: CASSPRRKQETQYF. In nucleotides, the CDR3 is TGTGCCAGCAGCCCTAGACGGAAACAAGAGACCCAGTACTTC.

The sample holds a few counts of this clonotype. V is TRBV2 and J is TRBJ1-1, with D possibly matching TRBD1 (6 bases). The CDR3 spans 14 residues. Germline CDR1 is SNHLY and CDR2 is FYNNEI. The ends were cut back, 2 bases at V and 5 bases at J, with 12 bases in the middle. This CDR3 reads CASSEWGLGTEAFF. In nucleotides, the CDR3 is TGTGCCAGCAGTGAATGGGGGCTGGGGACTGAAGCTTTCTTT.

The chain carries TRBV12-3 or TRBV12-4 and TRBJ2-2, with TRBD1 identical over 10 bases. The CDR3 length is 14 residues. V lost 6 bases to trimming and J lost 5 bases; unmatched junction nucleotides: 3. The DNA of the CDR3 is TGTGCCAGCAGCGACAGGGGGCTAACCGGGGAGCTGTTTTTT. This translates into CASSDRGLTGELFF.

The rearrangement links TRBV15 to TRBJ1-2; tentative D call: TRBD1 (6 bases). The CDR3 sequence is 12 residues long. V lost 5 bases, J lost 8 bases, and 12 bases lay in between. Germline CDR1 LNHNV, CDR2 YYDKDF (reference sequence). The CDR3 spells CATSPSGGGYTF. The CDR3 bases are TGTGCCACCAGCCCGTCTGGGGGCGGCTACACCTTC.

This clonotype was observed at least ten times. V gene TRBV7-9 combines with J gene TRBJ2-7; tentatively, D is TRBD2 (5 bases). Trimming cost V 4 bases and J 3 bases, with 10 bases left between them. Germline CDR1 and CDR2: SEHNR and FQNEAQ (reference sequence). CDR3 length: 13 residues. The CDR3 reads CASSSPLDYEQYF. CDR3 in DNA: TGTGCCAGCAGCTCACCACTAGACTACGAGCAGTACTTC.

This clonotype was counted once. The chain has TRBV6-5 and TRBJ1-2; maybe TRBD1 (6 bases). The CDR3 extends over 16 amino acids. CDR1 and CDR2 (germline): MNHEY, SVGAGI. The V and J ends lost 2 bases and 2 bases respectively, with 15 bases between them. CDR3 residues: CASSYVTGTPNYGYTF. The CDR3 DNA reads TGTGCCAGCAGTTACGTAACCGGGACACCCAACTATGGCTACACCTTC.